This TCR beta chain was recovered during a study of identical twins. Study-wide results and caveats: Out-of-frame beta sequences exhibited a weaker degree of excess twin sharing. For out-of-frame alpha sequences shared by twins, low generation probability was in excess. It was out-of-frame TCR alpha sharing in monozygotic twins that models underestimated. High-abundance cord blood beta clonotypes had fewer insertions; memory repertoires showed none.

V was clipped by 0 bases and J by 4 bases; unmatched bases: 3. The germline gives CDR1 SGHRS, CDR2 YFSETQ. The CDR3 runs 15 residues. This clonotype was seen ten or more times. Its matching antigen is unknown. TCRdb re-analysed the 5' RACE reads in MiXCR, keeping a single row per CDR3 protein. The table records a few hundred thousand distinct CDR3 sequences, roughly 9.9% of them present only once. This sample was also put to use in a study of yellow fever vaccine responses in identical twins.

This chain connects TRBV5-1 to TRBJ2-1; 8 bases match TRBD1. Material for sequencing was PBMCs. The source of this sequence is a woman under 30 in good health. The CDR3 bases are TGCGCCAGCAGCTTGGAGGACAGGGTTTACAATGAGCAGTTCTTC. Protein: CASSLEDRVYNEQFF.